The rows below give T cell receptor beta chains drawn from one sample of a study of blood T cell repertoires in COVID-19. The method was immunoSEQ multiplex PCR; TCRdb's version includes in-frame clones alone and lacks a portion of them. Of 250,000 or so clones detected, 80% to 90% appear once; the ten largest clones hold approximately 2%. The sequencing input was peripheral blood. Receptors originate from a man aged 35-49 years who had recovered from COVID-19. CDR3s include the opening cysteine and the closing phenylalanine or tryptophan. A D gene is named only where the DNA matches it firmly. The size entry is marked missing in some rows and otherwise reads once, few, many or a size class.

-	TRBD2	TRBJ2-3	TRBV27	TGTGCCAGCAGCCTGCGGGGGGACCGCACAGATACGCAGTATTTT	CASSLRGDRTDTQYF
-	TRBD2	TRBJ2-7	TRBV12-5	TGTGCTAGTGGTTTGGTACGAGAGCGGGGGCTTACCTACGAGCAGTACTTC	CASGLVRERGLTYEQYF
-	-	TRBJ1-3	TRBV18	TGTGCCAGCTCACCAGCGACAGGAGGAAACACCATATATTTT	CASSPATGGNTIYF
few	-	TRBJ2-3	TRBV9	TGTGCCAGCAGCGTTCTGGGAGCAGAGAGCACAGATACGCAGTATTTT	CASSVLGAESTDTQYF
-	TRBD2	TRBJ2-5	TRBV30	TGTGCCTGGAGGAAAGAGCGGGGGGGCCTCCGAGAGACCCAGTACTTC	CAWRKERGGLRETQYF
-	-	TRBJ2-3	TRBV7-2	TGTGCCAGCAGCTTAGGACACACAGATACGCAGTATTTT	CASSLGHTDTQYF
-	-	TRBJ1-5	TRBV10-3	TGTGCCATCAGTGCTGGAGAGGGAGGGGATAGCAATCAGCCCCAGCATTTT	CAISAGEGGDSNQPQHF
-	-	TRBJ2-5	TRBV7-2	TGTGCCAGCAGCTTTTCGGTTCAAGAGACCCAGTACTTC	CASSFSVQETQYF
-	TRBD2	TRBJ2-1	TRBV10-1	TGCGCCAGCAGTGACCCTAGCGGGGACCAGATCAATGAGCAGTTCTTC	CASSDPSGDQINEQFF
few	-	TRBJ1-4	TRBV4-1	TGCGCCAGCAGCCAAGAAGCGGCAGGCTGGCTGACTAATGAAAAACTGTTTTTT	CASSQEAAGWLTNEKLFF
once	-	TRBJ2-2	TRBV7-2	TGTGCCAGCAGCTTCCAGCGAACCGGGGAGCTGTTTTTT	CASSFQRTGELFF
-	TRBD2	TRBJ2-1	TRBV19	TGTGCCAGTAGTATGCGGCTAGCGGGCATCGGGGGCAATGAGCAGTTCTTC	CASSMRLAGIGGNEQFF
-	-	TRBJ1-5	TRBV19	TGTGCCAGTAGTATAGATTGGGGGGGGGCGAACGGTAATCAGCCCCAGCATTTT	CASSIDWGGANGNQPQHF
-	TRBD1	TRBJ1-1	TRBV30	TGTGCCTGGCGAAGACAGGGGGCGAGCACTGAAGCTTTCTTT	CAWRRQGASTEAFF
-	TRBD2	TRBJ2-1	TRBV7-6	TGTGCCAGCAGCCCCCGGACTAGCGGGATAACGGCCTACAATGAGCAGTTCTTC	CASSPRTSGITAYNEQFF
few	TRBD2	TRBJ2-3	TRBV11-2	TGTGCCAGCAGACCATCGCCGGGACTATACACAGATACGCAGTATTTT	CASRPSPGLYTDTQYF
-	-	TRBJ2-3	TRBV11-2	TGTGCCAGCAGCCCCAGTAGCGGCTTCACAGATACGCAGTATTTT	CASSPSSGFTDTQYF
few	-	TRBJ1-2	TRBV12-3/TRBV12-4	TGTGCCAGCAGTTTAAGGGGCGCGTGGGGCTACACCTTC	CASSLRGAWGYTF
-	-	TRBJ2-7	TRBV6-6	TGTGCCAGCAGTTACGACAGGCCCTACGAGCAGTACTTC	CASSYDRPYEQYF
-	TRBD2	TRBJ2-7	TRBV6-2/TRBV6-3	TGTGCCAGCAGTTACTCGAAACTAGCGGGACACTACGAGCAGTACTTC	CASSYSKLAGHYEQYF
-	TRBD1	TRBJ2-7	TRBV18	TGTGCCAGCTCACCAGGACAGGGTTCCTACGAGCAGTACTTC	CASSPGQGSYEQYF
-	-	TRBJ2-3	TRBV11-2	TGTGCCAGCAGCTTACAGTCGGGCGGGTGGGGATCAGATACGCAGTATTTT	CASSLQSGGWGSDTQYF
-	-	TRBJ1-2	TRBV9	TGTGCCAGCAGCCCGACAGCTCAAAGGGGTGGCTATGGCTACACCTTC	CASSPTAQRGGYGYTF
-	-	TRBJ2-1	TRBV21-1	TGTGCCAGCAGGGACAAGGGGAAGAATGAGCAGTTCTTC	CASRDKGKNEQFF
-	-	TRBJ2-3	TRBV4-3	TGCGCCAGCAGCCAAAGCCCAAACAGTAATACGCAGTATTTT	CASSQSPNSNTQYF
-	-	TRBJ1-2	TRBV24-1	TGTGCCACCAGTCAGGGGATCTATGGCTACACCTTC	CATSQGIYGYTF
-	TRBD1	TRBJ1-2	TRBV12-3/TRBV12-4	TGTGCCAGCAGCCCGACAGGGGTCTATGGCTACACCTTC	CASSPTGVYGYTF
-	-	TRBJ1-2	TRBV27	TGTGCCAGCAGTTTGGGTGGGGGGGCCTATGGCTACACCTTC	CASSLGGGAYGYTF
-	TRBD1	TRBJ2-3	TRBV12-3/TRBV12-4	TGTGCCAGCCGGACAGGGGGCGAACATACGCAGTATTTT	CASRTGGEHTQYF
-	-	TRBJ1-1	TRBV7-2	TGTGCCAGCAGCCCAAACATATACACTGAAGCTTTCTTT	CASSPNIYTEAFF
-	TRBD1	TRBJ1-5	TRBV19	TGTGCCAGTAGTACGGGACAGTGGGGCCTTATTAGCAATCAGCCCCAGCATTTT	CASSTGQWGLISNQPQHF
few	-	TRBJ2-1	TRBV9	TGTGCCAGCAGCGTAGGCGGGATCTACAATGAGCAGTTCTTC	CASSVGGIYNEQFF
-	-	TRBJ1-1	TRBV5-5	TGTGCCAGCAGCTCCTATAGGGGCATGAACACTGAAGCTTTCTTT	CASSSYRGMNTEAFF
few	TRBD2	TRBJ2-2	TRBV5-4	TGTGCCAGCAGCTTGAAGCGGGAAACCGGGGAGCTGTTTTTT	CASSLKRETGELFF
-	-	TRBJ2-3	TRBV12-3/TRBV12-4	TGTGCCAGCAGTTTCGACAGGACAGATACGCAGTATTTT	CASSFDRTDTQYF
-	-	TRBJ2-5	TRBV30	TGTGCCTGGAGTCGAGAGACCCAGTACTTC	CAWSRETQYF
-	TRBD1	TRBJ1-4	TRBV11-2	TGTGCCAGCAGCTTAAGCGGGACAGGGGGTGAAAAACTGTTTTTT	CASSLSGTGGEKLFF
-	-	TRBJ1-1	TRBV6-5	TGTGCCAGCAGCGGTTCGACAGGTAGCACTGAAGCTTTCTTT	CASSGSTGSTEAFF
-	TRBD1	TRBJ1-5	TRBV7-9	TGTGCCAGCAGCTTAGGGGACAGGGGAGGCAGCAATCAGCCCCAGCATTTT	CASSLGDRGGSNQPQHF
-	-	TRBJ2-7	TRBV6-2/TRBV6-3	TGTGCCAGCAGTGACCCGGGACACACCTACGAGCAGTACTTC	CASSDPGHTYEQYF
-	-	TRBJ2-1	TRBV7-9	TGTGCCAGCAGCTTATTCGAAGCGATAAATGAGCAGTTCTTC	CASSLFEAINEQFF
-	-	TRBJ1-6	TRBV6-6	TGTGCCAGCAGTTACGATCAGGTGCGGGGTAATTCACCCCTCCACTTT	CASSYDQVRGNSPLHF
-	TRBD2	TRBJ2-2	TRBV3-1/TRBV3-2	TGTGCCAGCAGCTCCCATAGCGGGAGAGGGGGCGGGGAGCTGTTTTTT	CASSSHSGRGGGELFF
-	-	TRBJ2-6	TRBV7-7	TGTGCCAGCAGCTTATCGCAAGCGGCCAACGTCCTGACTTTC	CASSLSQAANVLTF